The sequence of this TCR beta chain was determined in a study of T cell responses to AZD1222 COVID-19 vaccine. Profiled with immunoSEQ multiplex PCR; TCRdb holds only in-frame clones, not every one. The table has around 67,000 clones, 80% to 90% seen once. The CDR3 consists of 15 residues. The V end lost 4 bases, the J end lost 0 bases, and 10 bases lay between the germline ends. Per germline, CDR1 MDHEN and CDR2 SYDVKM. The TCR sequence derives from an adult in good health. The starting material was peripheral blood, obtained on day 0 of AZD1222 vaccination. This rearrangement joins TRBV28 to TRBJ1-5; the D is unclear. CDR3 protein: CASSSGIYSNQPQHF. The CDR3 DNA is TGTGCCAGCAGTTCCGGGATATATAGCAATCAGCCCCAGCATTTT.